This is a list of T cell receptor beta chains from one sample in a study of T-cell memory formation after mild COVID-19. One entry per CDR3 protein results from TCRdb running MiXCR on the 5' RACE reads. The sample lists 550,000 to 700,000 distinct CDR3 sequences; roughly 18% were seen once. Sequenced sample: PBMCs or a T cell subset sorted from them (not recorded which). All receptors derive from an adult woman who had mild COVID-19 (a few samples of this study predate the infection). Cell type and time point are not known. Each CDR3 is given with its conserved first and last residue. The order of the fields is J gene, V gene, CDR3 protein.

>TRBJ1-2|TRBV5-6
CASTPRGWSGYTF
>TRBJ2-1|TRBV5-1
CASSLVGESDEQFF
>TRBJ1-4|TRBV29-1
CSVGTTNEKLFF
>TRBJ1-2|TRBV18
CASSPPYPGSYGYTF
>TRBJ2-7|TRBV7-2
CASSLRVAASSYEQYF
>TRBJ2-1|TRBV7-9
CASSVPGGRGNEQFF
>TRBJ2-3|TRBV13
CASSGRASTDTQYF
>TRBJ2-7|TRBV20-1
CSARDLGVEQYF
>TRBJ1-6|TRBV9
CASSLGTGINSPLHF
>TRBJ1-3|TRBV4-3
CASSQDYPDRGPPGNTIYF
>TRBJ1-2|TRBV5-1
CASSSPGPKMGDYGYTF
>TRBJ2-7|TRBV9
CASSEGLAGVSEQYF
>TRBJ1-2|TRBV14
CASSGIGRNYGYTF
>TRBJ2-7|TRBV21-1
CASNPALRRASGSGEQYF
>TRBJ2-5|TRBV18
CASSPTRWDSQETQYF
>TRBJ2-5|TRBV7-2
CASSHRKQRQETQYF
>TRBJ1-1|TRBV10-1
CASRDRRNTEAFF
>TRBJ1-2|TRBV7-6
CASSHPLTGVGGYTF
>TRBJ2-2|TRBV5-1
CASSLDPGTGSTGELFF
>TRBJ1-1|TRBV9
CASSVGGRTVNTEAFF
>TRBJ2-7|TRBV19
CASSRSGQAAYEQYF
>TRBJ2-3|TRBV4-1
CASSQVAAGGLDTQYF
>TRBJ2-7|TRBV18
CASSPRTSGTTSYEQYF
>TRBJ1-1|TRBV12-3/TRBV12-4
CASSLALTGTEAFF
>TRBJ2-2|TRBV7-9
CASRIESGNTGELFF
>TRBJ2-5|TRBV20-1
CSANARGQGIWETQYF
>TRBJ2-1|TRBV27
CASRPGHLNEQFF
>TRBJ2-5|TRBV28
CASTNLPGTGAFGETQYF
>TRBJ2-2|TRBV14
CASSLWRANTGELFF
>TRBJ2-7|TRBV12-3/TRBV12-4
CASSRASEIYEQYF
>TRBJ2-1|TRBV12-3/TRBV12-4
CASSLTGVRDNEQFF
>TRBJ2-4|TRBV5-1
CASSLTDYSKNIQYF
>TRBJ2-5|TRBV3-1
CASSSRRVYF
>TRBJ2-5|TRBV29-1
CSVEDNGLASETQYF
>TRBJ2-4|TRBV19
CASNRAVAKNIQYF
>TRBJ2-2|TRBV30
CAWSPFPLGELFF
>TRBJ1-1|TRBV12-3/TRBV12-4
CASRQGLGGTEAFF
>TRBJ2-5|TRBV24-1
CATSDFSSQETQYF
>TRBJ1-2|TRBV3-1
CASSQLRGGGYTF
>TRBJ1-1|TRBV3-1
CASSPIQGAEAFF
>TRBJ2-6|TRBV12-3/TRBV12-4
CASSPDRGGSGANVLTF
>TRBJ1-2|TRBV7-9
CASSSTGGRVEGYTF
>TRBJ1-2|TRBV7-9
CASSLDRAPFYGYTF
>TRBJ1-6|TRBV2
CASSARQPKIDSPLHF
>TRBJ1-1|TRBV5-1
CASSYLYGLEAEAFF
>TRBJ2-3|TRBV7-2
CASSLSGASDTQYF
>TRBJ1-1|TRBV3-1
CASSLTGTGLTEAFF
>TRBJ2-5|TRBV7-9
CASSLGLGDETQYF
>TRBJ1-6|TRBV9
CASSPTRLSPLHF
>TRBJ2-2|TRBV12-3/TRBV12-4
CASSRKQGARTGELFF
>TRBJ1-1|TRBV12-3/TRBV12-4
CASSSGPSRGDTEAFF
>TRBJ2-1|TRBV29-1
CSVGDSSYNEQFF
>TRBJ1-2|TRBV25-1
CASSESLTKESGYTF
>TRBJ2-2|TRBV6-2/TRBV6-3
CASSDNTGELFF
>TRBJ2-7|TRBV19
CASSSRGGGLPYEQYF
>TRBJ2-2|TRBV5-5
CASSLPGRSVPGELFF